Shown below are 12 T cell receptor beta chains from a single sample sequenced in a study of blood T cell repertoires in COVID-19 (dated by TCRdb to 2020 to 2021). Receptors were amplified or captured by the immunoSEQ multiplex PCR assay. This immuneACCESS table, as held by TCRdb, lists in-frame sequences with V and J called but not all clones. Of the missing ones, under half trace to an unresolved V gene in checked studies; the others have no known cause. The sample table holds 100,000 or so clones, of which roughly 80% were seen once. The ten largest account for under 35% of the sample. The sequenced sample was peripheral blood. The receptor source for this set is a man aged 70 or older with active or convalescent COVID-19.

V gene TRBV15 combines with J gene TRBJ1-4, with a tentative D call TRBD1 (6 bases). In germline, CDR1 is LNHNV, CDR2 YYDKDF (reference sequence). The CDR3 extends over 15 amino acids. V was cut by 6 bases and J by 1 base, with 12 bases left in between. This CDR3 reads CATRLFRGTNEKLFF. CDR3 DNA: TGTGCCACCAGACTATTCAGGGGAACTAATGAAAAACTGTTTTTT.

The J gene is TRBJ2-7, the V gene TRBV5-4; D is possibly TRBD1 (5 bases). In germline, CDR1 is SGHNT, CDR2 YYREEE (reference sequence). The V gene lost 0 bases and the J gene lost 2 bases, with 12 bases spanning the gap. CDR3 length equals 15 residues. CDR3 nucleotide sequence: TGTGCCAGCAGCTTGGGTGACAGCTGGCCCTACGAGCAGTACTTC. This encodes CASSLGDSWPYEQYF. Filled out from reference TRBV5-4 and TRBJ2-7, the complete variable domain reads ETGVTQSPTHLIKTRGQQVTLRCSSQSGHNTVSWYQQALGQGPQFIFQYYREEENGRGNFPPRFSGLQFPNYSSELNVNALELDDSALYLCASSLGDSWPYEQYFGPGTRLTVT.

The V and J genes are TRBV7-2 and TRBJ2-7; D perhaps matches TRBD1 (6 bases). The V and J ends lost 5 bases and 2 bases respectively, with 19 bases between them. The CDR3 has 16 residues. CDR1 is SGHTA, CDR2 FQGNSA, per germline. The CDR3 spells CASSLNRAHGTYEQYF. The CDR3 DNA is TGTGCCAGCAGCCTCAACAGGGCGCACGGGACCTACGAGCAGTACTTC.

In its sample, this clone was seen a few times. CDR3 sequence: CASSQSWGGDSNQPQHF. The CDR3 bases are TGCGCCAGCAGCCAGTCCTGGGGCGGGGATAGCAATCAGCCCCAGCATTTT. The chain is built from TRBV4-3 and TRBJ1-5; D is perhaps TRBD1 (5 bases). The CDR3 runs to 17 residues. The germline V gene encodes CDR1 LGHNA and CDR2 YSLEER. V was trimmed by 3 bases and J by 0 bases, leaving 15 bases between them.

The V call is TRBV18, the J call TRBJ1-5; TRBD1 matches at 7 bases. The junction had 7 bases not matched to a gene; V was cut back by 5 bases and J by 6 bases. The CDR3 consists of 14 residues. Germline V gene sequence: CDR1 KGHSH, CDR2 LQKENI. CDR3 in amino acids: CASSTDRPPQPQHF. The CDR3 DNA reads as TGTGCCAGCTCAACGGACAGGCCTCCTCAGCCCCAGCATTTT.

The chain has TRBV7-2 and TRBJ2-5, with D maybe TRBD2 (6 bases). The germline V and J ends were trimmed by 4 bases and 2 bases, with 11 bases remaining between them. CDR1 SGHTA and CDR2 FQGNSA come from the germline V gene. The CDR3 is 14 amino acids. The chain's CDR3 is CASSYTGLQETQYF. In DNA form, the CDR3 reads TGTGCCAGCAGCTACACGGGACTTCAAGAGACCCAGTACTTC.

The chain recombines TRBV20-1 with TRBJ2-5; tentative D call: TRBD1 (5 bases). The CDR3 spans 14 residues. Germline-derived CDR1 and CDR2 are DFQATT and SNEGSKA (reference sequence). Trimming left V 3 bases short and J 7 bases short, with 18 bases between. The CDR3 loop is CSASGQGGRRTQYF. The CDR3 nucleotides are TGCAGTGCTAGTGGACAAGGTGGGCGCCGGACCCAGTACTTC.

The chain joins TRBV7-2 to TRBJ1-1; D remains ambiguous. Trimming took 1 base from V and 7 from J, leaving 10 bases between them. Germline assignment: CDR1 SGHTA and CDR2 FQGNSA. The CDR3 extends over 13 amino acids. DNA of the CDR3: TGTGCCAGCAGCTTAGTGGTTCGGGGTGAAGCTTTCTTT. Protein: CASSLVVRGEAFF.

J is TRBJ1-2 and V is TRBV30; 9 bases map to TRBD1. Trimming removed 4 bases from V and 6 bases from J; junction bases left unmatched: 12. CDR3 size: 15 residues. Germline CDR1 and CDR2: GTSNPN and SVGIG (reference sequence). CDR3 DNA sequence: TGTGCCTGGATTCGTCCGGGACAGGGTCTTCATGGCTACACCTTC. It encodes CAWIRPGQGLHGYTF.

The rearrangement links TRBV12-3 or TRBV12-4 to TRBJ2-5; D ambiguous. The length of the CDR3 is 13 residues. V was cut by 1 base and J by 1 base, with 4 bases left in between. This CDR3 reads CASSLESQETQYF. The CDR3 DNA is TGTGCCAGCAGTTTAGAGAGCCAAGAGACCCAGTACTTC.

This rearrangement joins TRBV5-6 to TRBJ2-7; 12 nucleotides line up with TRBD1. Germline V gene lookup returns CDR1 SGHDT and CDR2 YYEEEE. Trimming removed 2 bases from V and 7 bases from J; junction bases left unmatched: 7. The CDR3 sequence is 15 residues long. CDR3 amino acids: CASSFLGTGGLEQYF. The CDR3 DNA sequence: TGTGCCAGCAGCTTTCTAGGGACAGGGGGCTTGGAGCAGTACTTC.

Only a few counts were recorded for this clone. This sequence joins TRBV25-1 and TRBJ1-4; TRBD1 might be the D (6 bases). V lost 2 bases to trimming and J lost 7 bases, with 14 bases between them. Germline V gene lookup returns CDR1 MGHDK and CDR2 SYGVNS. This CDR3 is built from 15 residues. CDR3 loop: CASSEPGHLIEKLFF. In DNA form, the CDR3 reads TGTGCCAGCAGTGAACCGGGACATCTAATTGAAAAACTGTTTTTT.